Below are 26 T cell receptor beta chains sequenced from a single sample in a study of blood T cell repertoires in COVID-19. Profiled with immunoSEQ multiplex PCR; TCRdb holds only in-frame clones, not every one. The sample records hundreds of thousands of clones, approximately 89% being singletons. The source material was peripheral blood. These receptors came from a woman aged 25 to 39 who had recovered from COVID-19.

This clone has more than one count but fewer than ten. Other nucleotide sequences in the sample specify the same CDR3. This chain links TRBV11-2 with TRBJ2-2; D perhaps matches TRBD2 (6 bases). The germline V gene has CDR1 SGHAT and CDR2 FQNNGV. Trimming shortened V by 8 bases and J by 0 bases, and 7 bases separated the two germline ends. There are 13 residues in the CDR3. CDR3 in DNA: TGTGCCAGCGGGAGGTCGAACACCGGGGAGCTGTTTTTT. Translation: CASGRSNTGELFF.

The genes are TRBV5-6 and TRBJ2-7; TRBD2 is a possible D gene (5 bases). Germline CDR1 is SGHDT and CDR2 is YYEEEE. The CDR3 spans 14 residues. V dropped 4 bases and J dropped 2 bases, with 13 bases sitting between them. CDR3: CASSRLPETYEQYF. The CDR3 DNA follows: TGTGCCAGCAGCCGACTACCGGAGACCTACGAGCAGTACTTC.

The chain employs TRBV9 and TRBJ1-4, with 7 positions matching TRBD1. The CDR3 totals 14 residues. V dropped 2 bases and J dropped 7; count of bases not matched to a gene: 5. The germline V gene has CDR1 SGDLS and CDR2 YYNGEE. The CDR3 loop reads CASSVGQRTEKLFF. The CDR3 bases are TGTGCCAGCAGCGTGGGACAGAGGACTGAAAAACTGTTTTTT.

The rearrangement links TRBV19 to TRBJ2-2, with TRBD2 matching 9 bases. After removal of 1 base from V and 7 bases from J, the junction contained 10 bases not matched to a gene. CDR1 and CDR2 from the germline V gene are LNHDA and SQIVND (reference sequence). CDR3 length: 17 amino acids. The CDR3 spells CASSIAGGGAVNGELFF. The CDR3 DNA reads as TGTGCCAGTAGTATAGCTGGCGGGGGGGCCGTTAACGGGGAGCTGTTTTTT.

V is TRBV4-3 and J is TRBJ2-7; D is perhaps TRBD2 (6 bases). V lost 0 bases, J lost 6 bases, and 9 bases lay in between. CDR1 and CDR2 (germline): LGHNA, YSLEER. The CDR3 has 13 amino acids. The CDR3: CASSQERRAEQYF. CDR3 sequence (DNA): TGCGCCAGCAGCCAAGAGAGGAGGGCCGAGCAGTACTTC.

This chain connects TRBV3-1 (or the pseudogene TRBV3-2) to TRBJ2-5; 11 bases agree with TRBD2. Germline values: CDR1 LGHDT, CDR2 YNNKEL (reference sequence). The CDR3 extends over 14 amino acids. The trim removed 7 bases at V and 2 bases at J, leaving 3 bases unmatched. The CDR3 DNA is TGTGCCAGCACCCTAGCGGGGGGACAAGAGACCCAGTACTTC. This encodes CASTLAGGQETQYF.

J is TRBJ2-1 and V is TRBV28; 9 bases line up with TRBD1. Germline CDR1 is MDHEN and CDR2 is SYDVKM. V dropped 5 bases and J dropped 9; count of bases not matched to a gene: 11. CDR3 size: 15 residues. The CDR3 here is CASSTPGQGIVEQFF. In nucleotides, the CDR3 is TGTGCCAGCAGTACTCCGGGACAGGGTATCGTTGAGCAGTTCTTC.

The chain uses TRBV9 and TRBJ1-2; 10 bases fit TRBD1. Germline CDR1 and CDR2: SGDLS and YYNGEE. V lost 3 bases and J lost 3; bases outside the gene matches: 11. The CDR3 sequence is 17 residues long. The CDR3 bases are TGTGCCAGCAGCGCAGATACGCAGGACAGGGGGGACTATGGCTACACCTTC. As protein: CASSADTQDRGDYGYTF.

The J gene is TRBJ1-4, the V gene TRBV5-1; unclear D gene. The CDR3 is made up of 13 amino acids. V lost 2 bases and J 5 bases, leaving 7 bases between the germline ends. Germline V lookup: CDR1 SGHRS, CDR2 YFSETQ. The CDR3: CASSFRSNEKLFF. DNA for the CDR3: TGCGCCAGCAGCTTCAGATCCAATGAAAAACTGTTTTTT.

The chain couples TRBV7-3 to TRBJ2-1, with TRBD2 identical over 7 bases. V dropped 4 bases and J dropped 8; count of bases not matched to a gene: 8. CDR3 length: 14 residues. Germline lookup yields CDR1 SGHTA and CDR2 FQGTGA. DNA for the CDR3: TGTGCCAGCAGCTCGGGACTACCATGGCATGAGCAGTTCTTC. Translated, it gives CASSSGLPWHEQFF.

V and J are TRBV6-2 or TRBV6-3 and TRBJ1-2; the match to TRBD1 covers 9 bases. Trimming cost V 6 bases and J 4 bases; bases outside gene matches: 9. Germline CDR1 MNHEY, CDR2 SVGEGT. The CDR3 is 15 residues long. Here the CDR3 DNA reads TGTGCCAGCAGCCTAGGGACAGGGAGAAGCTATGGCTACACCTTC. Translating it yields CASSLGTGRSYGYTF.

V is TRBV30 and J is TRBJ2-2; TRBD2 aligns across 8 bases. In germline, CDR1 is GTSNPN, CDR2 SVGIG (reference sequence). After removal of 2 bases from V and 6 bases from J, the junction contained 14 bases not matched to a gene. This CDR3 contains 17 residues. Written as DNA, the CDR3 is TGTGCCTGGAGTTCGGTCAGGGTTAGCGGGGTCGCCGGGGAGCTGTTTTTT. Translation gives CAWSSVRVSGVAGELFF.

Here the CDR3 reads CASGSGTGGPDTQYF. In nucleotides, the CDR3 is TGTGCTAGTGGCTCCGGGACAGGGGGCCCAGATACGCAGTATTTT. This sequence joins TRBV12-5 and TRBJ2-3; 12 bases align to TRBD1. The CDR3 length is 15 residues. Germline-derived CDR1 and CDR2 are LGHNT and FRNRAP. V trimming: 6 bases; J trimming: 4 bases; junction bases outside the gene matches: 5.

On this clone: It may be a read error: a sequence one base away is much more abundant. The chain has TRBV5-1 and TRBJ2-1, with TRBD1 matching over 8 bases. Trimming cost V 4 bases and J 6 bases; bases outside gene matches: 6. From germline, CDR1 is SGHRS and CDR2 YFSETQ. The CDR3 has 14 residues. CDR3 sequence reads: CASSVTGTGNEQFF. CDR3 DNA: TGCGCCAGCAGCGTTACCGGGACAGGCAATGAGCAGTTCTTC.

This clone turned up a few times. The rearrangement links TRBV27 to TRBJ2-3; 7 bases are a match to TRBD2. V lost 6 bases to trimming and J lost 1 base; unmatched junction nucleotides: 4. The CDR3 is 14 amino acids. Germline assignment: CDR1 MNHEY and CDR2 SMNVEV (reference sequence). Written as DNA, the CDR3 is TGTGCCAGCAGGTCTACTAGCGGCACAGATACGCAGTATTTT. Its translation is CASRSTSGTDTQYF.

This chain links TRBV6-5 with TRBJ1-4; TRBD1 aligns across 7 bases. Germline V gene sequence: CDR1 MNHEY, CDR2 SVGAGI. CDR3 length equals 15 residues. The V segment lost 0 bases and the J segment 7 bases; nucleotides outside the gene matches: 5. CDR3 DNA: TGTGCCAGCAGTTACTCGATAGGGGGCGGTGAAAAACTGTTTTTT. It yields the protein CASSYSIGGGEKLFF.

A few counts support this clone. V is TRBV21-1 and J is TRBJ1-2; TRBD1 is the table's D call, not checked against the DNA. TRBV21-1 is assigned pseudogene status. The CDR3 length is 16 residues. The CDR3 DNA reads as TGTGCCAGCAGCAAAGGAGAGGGACAGATCCTCTATGGCTACACCTTC. Residues: CASSKGEGQILYGYTF.

This clone is a singleton in its sample. The chain couples TRBV11-2 to TRBJ2-3, with 7 bases fitting TRBD2. The ends lost 5 bases at V and 4 bases at J; junction bases unmatched: 12. CDR1 and CDR2 (germline): SGHAT, FQNNGV. CDR3 size: 16 residues. This chain's CDR3 is CASSPGTTSGADTQYF. The CDR3 coding sequence is TGTGCCAGCAGCCCCGGGACTACAAGTGGGGCAGATACGCAGTATTTT.

The chain links TRBV4-2 to TRBJ2-7, with 9 bases that match TRBD1. The CDR3 contains 14 residues. V dropped 4 bases and J dropped 4; count of bases not matched to a gene: 5. CDR1 and CDR2 from the germline V gene are LGHNA and YNFKEQ. The CDR3 sequence is CASSPWDRDYEQYF. For the CDR3, the DNA is TGTGCCAGCAGCCCCTGGGACAGGGATTACGAGCAGTACTTC.

This clone was detected only a few times. Within the sample, other DNA sequences also encode this same CDR3. This chain joins TRBV27 and TRBJ1-5; no clear D. Germline values: CDR1 MNHEY, CDR2 SMNVEV (reference sequence). Trimming removed 0 bases from V and 4 bases from J, with 4 bases in between. This CDR3 has 13 residues. CDR3 in amino acids: CASSLSPNQPQHF. CDR3 DNA sequence: TGTGCCAGCAGTTTATCCCCGAATCAGCCCCAGCATTTT.

This clone was detected a few times. This sequence joins TRBV7-2 and TRBJ2-3, with D tentatively TRBD1 (8 bases). Looked up from germline, CDR1 is SGHTA and CDR2 is FQGNSA. V was clipped by 6 bases and J by 4 bases, with 17 bases between them. The CDR3 runs to 15 residues. The CDR3 DNA sequence: TGTGCCAGCAGTTATAACAGGGGGGGTCCAGATACGCAGTATTTT. It translates to CASSYNRGGPDTQYF.

The genes are TRBV5-1 and TRBJ1-2; D uncertain. Germline CDR1 reads SGHRS; CDR2 reads YFSETQ. CDR3 length: 13 amino acids. The V end was cut by 0 bases, the J end by 6 bases, with 9 bases between. For the CDR3, the DNA is TGCGCCAGCAGCTTGGGCAGGAAAGATGGCTACACCTTC. Amino acids: CASSLGRKDGYTF.

The rearrangement joins TRBV6-5 to TRBJ1-1; 8 positions agree with TRBD1. Unmatched junction bases numbered 6, after V lost 4 bases and J lost 5 bases. The germline V gene encodes CDR1 MNHEY and CDR2 SVGAGI. The CDR3 has 14 amino acids. This CDR3 reads CASSSRQGRTEAFF. Here the CDR3 DNA reads TGTGCCAGCAGTTCGCGACAGGGGCGGACTGAAGCTTTCTTT.

The chain has TRBV19 and TRBJ1-5; possibly TRBD1 for D (6 bases). This CDR3 comprises 15 residues. Trimming left V 6 bases short and J 0 bases short, with 12 bases between. Looked up from germline, CDR1 is LNHDA and CDR2 is SQIVND (reference sequence). The CDR3 spells CASRGQGYSNQPQHF. In DNA, the CDR3 is TGTGCCAGTAGGGGCCAGGGGTATAGCAATCAGCCCCAGCATTTT.

This chain joins TRBV11-2 and TRBJ2-5; TRBD1 aligns across 7 bases. There are 16 residues in the CDR3. Germline lookup yields CDR1 SGHAT and CDR2 FQNNGV. J lost 4 bases, V lost 3 bases, and 11 bases had no gene match. The CDR3 nucleotides are TGTGCCAGCAGCTTTTTCGGACAGGCTCTCGGAGAGACCCAGTACTTC. It translates to CASSFFGQALGETQYF.

The J gene is TRBJ2-7, the V gene TRBV4-1; no definite D call. CDR3 length equals 14 residues. Germline V gene data show CDR1 as MGHRA and CDR2 as YSYEKL. The V and J ends lost 0 bases and 3 bases respectively, with 9 bases between them. DNA of the CDR3: TGCGCCAGCAGCCAAGAGGGTAGCTACTACGAGCAGTACTTC. Its protein is CASSQEGSYYEQYF.